Shown below are 12 T cell receptor beta chains from a single sample sequenced in a study of OX40 agonist ivuxolimab in advanced cancers. The method was immunoSEQ multiplex PCR; TCRdb's version includes in-frame clones alone and lacks a portion of them. Of under 45,000 clones in the sample, 75% to 90% were seen once. Sequenced material: CD4+ or CD8+ T cells sorted from blood, taken in a trial of the OX40 agonist ivuxolimab. All receptors derive from an adult with an advanced solid tumor such as melanoma, head and neck, liver or kidney cancer.

With regard to this clone: An end of the junction differs from the germline gene, which may be a read error. The chain has TRBV6-6 and TRBJ1-2; 9 nucleotides line up with TRBD1. The CDR3 length is 15 residues. Germline CDR1 and CDR2: MNHNY and SVGAGI (reference sequence). CDR3 amino acids: CASRFDRGGSMRYTF. The CDR3 DNA follows: TGCGCCAGCAGATTCGACAGGGGGGGGTCTATGCGCTACACCTTC.

This chain links TRBV6-5 with TRBJ1-1, with TRBD1 matching 8 bases. The CDR3 contains 13 residues. Per germline, CDR1 MNHEY and CDR2 SVGAGI. The trim removed 6 bases at V and 3 bases at J, leaving 3 bases unmatched. The CDR3 nucleotides are TGTGCCAGCAGCCAGGGGGCTTACACTGAAGCTTTCTTT. It yields the protein CASSQGAYTEAFF.

This chain joins TRBV18 and TRBJ1-3, with 7 bases aligning to TRBD1. The CDR3 spans 15 residues. J gave up 3 bases and V 3 bases, and 5 bases lay outside the gene matches. Germline loops: CDR1 KGHSH, CDR2 LQKENI. CDR3 in amino acids: CASSPHTGVGNTIYF. CDR3 DNA: TGTGCCAGCTCACCGCATACAGGGGTTGGAAACACCATATATTTT.

The chain is built from TRBV5-8 and TRBJ2-7; 10 bases agree with TRBD2. The J segment lost 3 bases and the V segment lost 4 bases, leaving 1 base of the junction unmatched. CDR3 length: 13 amino acids. Germline V lookup: CDR1 SGHTS, CDR2 YDEGEE. CDR3 coding DNA: TGTGCCAGCAGCCGGACTAGCGGCTACGAGCAGTACTTC. Translated: CASSRTSGYEQYF. Full variable domain (outside the CDR3, taken from reference TRBV5-8 and TRBJ2-7): EAGVTQSPTHLIKTRGQQATLRCSPISGHTSVYWYQQALGLGLQFLLWYDEGEERNRGNFPPRFSGRQFPNYSSELNVNALELEDSALYLCASSRTSGYEQYFGPGTRLTVT.

This sequence joins TRBV9 and TRBJ1-3; TRBD1 aligns across 8 bases. CDR1 SGDLS and CDR2 YYNGEE come from the germline V gene. J was trimmed by 4 bases and V by 2 bases; bases with no gene match: 5. The CDR3 is made up of 15 amino acids. Here the CDR3 reads CASSVTQGAGNTIYF. In nucleotides, the CDR3 is TGTGCCAGCAGCGTCACCCAGGGGGCGGGAAACACCATATATTTT.

The chain joins TRBV19 to TRBJ1-6; D perhaps matches TRBD1 (5 bases). Trimming removed 6 bases from V and 5 bases from J, with 23 bases in between. The CDR3 loop spans 18 amino acids. The germline V gene encodes CDR1 LNHDA and CDR2 SQIVND (reference sequence). The CDR3 reads CASRPLGTARGDNSPLHF. In DNA, the CDR3 is TGTGCCAGTAGGCCCTTAGGGACGGCACGGGGAGATAATTCACCCCTCCACTTT.

The V gene is TRBV18, the J gene TRBJ1-1, with 7 bases aligning to TRBD1. CDR3 length: 16 residues. V lost 2 bases and J lost 2; bases outside the gene matches: 8. Germline V lookup: CDR1 KGHSH, CDR2 LQKENI. The CDR3 reads CASSPNVRQGNTEAFF. In DNA, the CDR3 is TGTGCCAGCTCACCAAACGTTAGACAGGGTAACACTGAAGCTTTCTTT.

This clone was seen just once. CDR3 protein: CASSLGRERGEQFF. The CDR3 DNA sequence: TGTGCCAGCAGCTTAGGGCGGGAGCGTGGTGAGCAGTTCTTC. The chain uses TRBV7-2 and TRBJ2-1; 7 bases line up with TRBD2. The germline V gene has CDR1 SGHTA and CDR2 FQGNSA. This CDR3 has 14 residues. Trimming took 1 base from V and 9 from J; bases not matched to a gene: 6.

The chain carries TRBV11-2 and TRBJ2-5, with 10 nucleotides matching TRBD2. There are 16 residues in the CDR3. J was trimmed by 5 bases and V by 2 bases; bases with no gene match: 8. Per the germline V gene, CDR1 is SGHAT and CDR2 is FQNNGV. CDR3 region: CASSLISGRAYETQYF. The CDR3 nucleotides are TGTGCCAGCAGCTTAATAAGCGGGAGGGCCTATGAGACCCAGTACTTC.

J is TRBJ1-2 and V is TRBV4-2; D remains unclear. This CDR3 is 16 amino acids long. Trimming shortened V by 4 bases and J by 0 bases, and 15 bases separated the two germline ends. CDR1 LGHNA and CDR2 YNFKEQ come from the germline V gene. CDR3 DNA sequence: TGTGCCAGCAGCCCCGAGGAGGGCCAAGCTAACTATGGCTACACCTTC. This codes for CASSPEEGQANYGYTF.

This chain links TRBV18 with TRBJ2-5; a possible D gene is TRBD2 (6 bases). V lost 3 bases and J lost 0, with 11 bases in between. CDR1 KGHSH and CDR2 LQKENI come from the germline V gene. The CDR3 sequence is 15 residues long. The CDR3 protein is CASSPPAGYQETQYF. The CDR3 nucleotides read TGTGCCAGCTCACCGCCGGCGGGGTACCAAGAGACCCAGTACTTC.

The sample holds a few counts of this clone. One junction end does not reproduce the germline sequence, and a read error may be involved. V is TRBV5-1 and J is TRBJ2-7; TRBD1 agrees at 9 bases. There are 13 residues in the CDR3. Germline CDR1 reads SGHRS; CDR2 reads YFSETQ. CDR3 in DNA: TGCGCCAGCAGCCCGGGACAGGGTGGTATTTGGGTCTTC. Protein sequence: CASSPGQGGIWVF.